The T cell receptor beta chain described here comes from a study of blood T cells in healthy people across ages. It was with a sample-barcoded 5' primer and a J-beta primer mix that a second PCR of roughly 7 to 12 cycles was run. Via MiXCR, TCRdb re-called the 5' RACE reads, giving one row per CDR3 protein. The sample shows roughly 800,000 distinct CDR3 sequences, roughly 53% of them seen only once. The CDR3 has 18 amino acids. Germline V gene lookup returns CDR1 SGHRS and CDR2 YFSETQ. Trimming took 0 bases from V and 0 from J; bases not matched to a gene: 6. The sequenced sample consisted of blood. The TCR originated in an elderly man in good health. The chain has TRBV5-1 and TRBJ2-6, with TRBD1 identical over 7 bases. This chain's CDR3 is CASSLAGRGNSGANVLTF. Here the CDR3 DNA reads TGCGCCAGCAGCTTGGCAGGCAGGGGGAACTCTGGGGCCAACGTCCTGACTTTC.